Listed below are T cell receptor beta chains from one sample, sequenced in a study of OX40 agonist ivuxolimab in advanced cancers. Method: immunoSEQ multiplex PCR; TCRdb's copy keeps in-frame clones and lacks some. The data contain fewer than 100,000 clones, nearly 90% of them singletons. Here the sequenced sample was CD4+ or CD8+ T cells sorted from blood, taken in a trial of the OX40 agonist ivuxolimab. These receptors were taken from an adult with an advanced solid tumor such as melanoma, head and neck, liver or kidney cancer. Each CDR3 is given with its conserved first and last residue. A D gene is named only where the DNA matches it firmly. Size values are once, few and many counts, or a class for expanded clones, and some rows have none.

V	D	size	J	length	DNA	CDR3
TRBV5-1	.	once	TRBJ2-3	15	TGCGCCAGCAGCCCCCGGGGTGCCTCGATTCATGAGCAGTATTTT	CASSPRGASIHEQYF
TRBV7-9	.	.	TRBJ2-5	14	TGTGCCAGCAGCGGGAGTGGGGCTCAAGAGACCCAGTACTTC	CASSGSGAQETQYF
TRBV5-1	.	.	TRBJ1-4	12	TGCGCCAGCAGCTTGGTAGGGGGGAGACTGTTTTTT	CASSLVGGRLFF
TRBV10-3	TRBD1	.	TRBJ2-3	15	TGTGCCACCCTCCCGGGACAGGGTGGCACAGATACGCAGTATTTT	CATLPGQGGTDTQYF
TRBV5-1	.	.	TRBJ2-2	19	TGCGCCAGCAGTTATTATAGGAATACTCAGCTGACGAACACCGGGGAGCTGTTTTTT	CASSYYRNTQLTNTGELFF
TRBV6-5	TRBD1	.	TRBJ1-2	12	TGTGCCAGCAGTGCAACAGGGGCCGGCTACACCTTC	CASSATGAGYTF
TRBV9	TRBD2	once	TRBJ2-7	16	TGTGCCAGCAGCGTAGACCTGAGCGGGAGGGCGGACGAGCAGTACTTC	CASSVDLSGRADEQYF
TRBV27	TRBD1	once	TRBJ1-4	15	TGTGCCAGCAGACTGACAGGGGTTACTAATGAAAAACTGTTTTTT	CASRLTGVTNEKLFF
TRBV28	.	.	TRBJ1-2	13	TGTGCCAGCACCCGGTTGGGTGACTATGGCTACACCTTC	CASTRLGDYGYTF
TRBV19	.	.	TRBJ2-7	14	TGTGCCAGTAGTATGACGCTCAGCTCCTACGAGCAGTACTTC	CASSMTLSSYEQYF
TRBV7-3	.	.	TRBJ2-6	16	TGTGCCAGCAGCTTTAGGACAGAGTCTGGGGCCAACGTCCTGACTTTC	CASSFRTESGANVLTF
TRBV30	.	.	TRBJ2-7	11	TGTGCCTGGAGTGTTAGGGACGAGCAGTACTTC	CAWSVRDEQYF
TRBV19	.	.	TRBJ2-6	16	TGTGCCAGTAGTCCCCGTGGAGGTACCGGGGCCAACGTCCTGACTTTC	CASSPRGGTGANVLTF
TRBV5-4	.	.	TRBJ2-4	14	TGTGCCAGCAGCTTGACAGGGAGGGGAAGCATTCAGTACTTC	CASSLTGRGSIQYF
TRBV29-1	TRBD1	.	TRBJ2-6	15	TGCAGCGTCGGACAGGGTTTTTCTGGGGCCAACGTCCTGACTTTC	CSVGQGFSGANVLTF
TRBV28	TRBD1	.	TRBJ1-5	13	TGTGCCAGCAGCCTAGGGGGCGTACAGCCCCAGCATTTT	CASSLGGVQPQHF
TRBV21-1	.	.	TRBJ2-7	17	TGTGCCAGCAGCGGGGTCCGGGGGCCAGCCCTCTCCTACGAGCAGTACTTC	CASSGVRGPALSYEQYF
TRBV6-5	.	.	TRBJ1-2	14	TGTGCCAGCAGTTACTCAACCACCACCAGATTTCCCACCTTC	CASSYSTTTRFPTF
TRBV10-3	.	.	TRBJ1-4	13	TGTGCCATCAGTGATTCCAGGAATGAAAAACTGTTTTTT	CAISDSRNEKLFF
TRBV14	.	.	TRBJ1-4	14	TGTGCCAGCAGCCATCGGCAGGGCTGGGAAAAACTGTTTTTT	CASSHRQGWEKLFF
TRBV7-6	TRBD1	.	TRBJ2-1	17	TGTGCCAGCAGCTCTCCCCCGGGGCAGGGGGCCTACAATGAGCAGTTCTTC	CASSSPPGQGAYNEQFF
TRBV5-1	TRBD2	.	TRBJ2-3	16	TGCGCCAGCAGCCCCCCAGCGGGAGTAGGTACAGATACGCAGTATTTT	CASSPPAGVGTDTQYF
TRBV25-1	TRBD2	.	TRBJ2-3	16	TGTGCCAGCAGTGGGGGACTAGCGGGAGGCGCAGATACGCAGTATTTT	CASSGGLAGGADTQYF
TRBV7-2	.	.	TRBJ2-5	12	TGTGCCAGCAGCTTTGTCACCCAGACCCAGTACTTC	CASSFVTQTQYF
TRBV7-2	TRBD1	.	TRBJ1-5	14	TGTGCCAGCACGACAGGGCCGGCGGTATCGCCCCAGCATTTT	CASTTGPAVSPQHF
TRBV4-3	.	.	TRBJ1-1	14	TGCGCCAGCAGCCAAGATAGGGGGGACACTGAAGCTTTCTTT	CASSQDRGDTEAFF